This T cell receptor (beta chain) was identified during a study of blood T cell repertoires in COVID-19. Study-level information: Specimens from acute and convalescent COVID-19 originated in the United States, Italy and Spain.

The CDR3 has 18 amino acids. CDR1 and CDR2 (germline): LGHNA, YSLEER. Trimming removed 0 bases from V and 2 bases from J; junction bases left unmatched: 12. TCRdb keeps only in-frame clones here, not all; method: immunoSEQ multiplex PCR. The sample holds tens of thousands of clones, 77% seen once. V and J are TRBV4-3 and TRBJ2-5; TRBD2 matches 7 bases. Sequenced material: peripheral blood. This clonotype originated in a human donor in a cohort sampled during active COVID-19. The CDR3 DNA sequence: TGCGCCAGCAGCCAAGATTGGGACGACGGGGGGAAACAAGAGACCCAGTACTTC. This encodes CASSQDWDDGGKQETQYF.